This TCR beta chain was captured by sequencing in a study of CD8+ T cells in alopecia areata (dated by TCRdb to about 2018). Some background on the complete study: Treated patients were enrolled in an open-label pilot trial of oral tofacitinib at 5 to 10 mg twice daily for moderate-to-severe alopecia areata. Tofacitinib was given for 6 to 18 months, followed by 6 months of follow-up off drug to assess delayed response and recurrence. Disease severity in treated patients was measured with the SALT score, which quantifies the percentage of affected scalp surface area. High-throughput TCRbeta sequencing was used to examine T cell clonal expansion in alopecia areata in both the C3H/HeJ mouse model and human patients. Human TCRbeta sequencing covered scalp tissue and sorted CD4+ and CD8+ peripheral blood T cells from patchy and totalis/universalis alopecia areata patients and healthy controls. Tofacitinib-treated patients had biopsies at baseline and at 4 and 24 weeks of treatment, with a later scalp biopsy in several patients. Clonality in the scalp was compared among normal scalp (n=4), patchy alopecia areata scalp (n=8), and alopecia totalis/universalis scalp (n=8). The RNA source kit depended on sample type: the PAXgene miRNA kit for fixed scalp, the miRNeasy kit for PBMCs, and the RNeasy kit for mouse skin. TCRbeta CDR3 regions were amplified by immunoSEQ multiplex PCR with 35 Vbeta forward and 13 Jbeta reverse primers. Here is what the overall study found, with its caveats: Shared TCR sequences between patients were less evident than in mice, which may be partly attributable to HLA diversity in the patient population. Higher clonality and more expanded CD8+ clones were observed in lesional scalp than in normal scalp, particularly in alopecia totalis/universalis, a finding suggestive of antigenic drive. With tofacitinib, both scalp clonality and the number of expanded CD8+ clones among the top 100 scalp clones went down significantly. Because the treated cohort was small and had only one nonresponder, larger studies are needed to examine links between baseline CD8+ expansion and response. Many expanded lesional clones persisted in scalp and blood during tofacitinib treatment, which may partly explain relapse after stopping treatment. Unlike mouse skin, which is dominated by gammadelta T cells, normal human skin has resident alphabeta T cells that are also sequenced, and this complicates analysis of the scalp TCR repertoire.

Details on this clone: Which antigen it targets is not known. One base away there is no much larger clone; base qualities are not given.

The time point label on this specimen signifies: four to five weeks on oral tofacitinib. Per the publication, the treatment or condition label means: oral pan-JAK inhibitor, 5-10 mg twice daily. From alopecia areata patients, peripheral blood was collected along with lesional scalp punch biopsies. PBMCs were isolated by density centrifugation and stained for CD3, CD4 and CD8, after which CD4+ and CD8+ T cells were sorted on a FACSAria. According to the germline V gene, CDR1 reads MGHRA and CDR2 reads YSYEKL. Taken from cysteine to phenylalanine, the CDR3 has 17 residues. The read is trimmed to its CDR3 DNA, 51 bases read in frame from base 1. Trimming takes 1 base from V and 2 bases from J, and the germline ends sit 16 bases apart. Receptor amplification or capture employed the immunoSEQ multiplex PCR assay. RNA was extracted from all samples and reverse transcribed into cDNA, which served as template for TCR sequencing. SuperScript III was used for first-strand cDNA synthesis, primed with a 2:1 mix of oligo-dT and random hexamers. Amplification bias was assessed with a synthetic immune receptor repertoire, and residual bias was removed computationally. In the authors' own workflow: Raw reads were preprocessed to remove errors, and CDR3 was defined by IMGT conventions from the conserved cysteine to phenylalanine. Clonality was computed by normalizing Shannon entropy by log2 of the number of productive unique TCRs and subtracting the result from 1. Scalp TCRbeta sequences were cross-referenced with sorted blood CD4 and CD8 repertoires so that the CD4 or CD8 identity of scalp clones could be inferred. In TCRdb, the immuneACCESS table is reduced to in-frame sequences with V and J assigned. These tables do not hold every clone; where another copy was compared, an unresolved V gene accounts for under half, and the others remain unexplained. The V and J calls and the clone size are those of that table, but D and trimming were determined from the DNA. The sample includes under 150,000 clones, with around 60% observed a single time. The ten largest clones add up to around 6% of the sample.

Rearrangement joined TRBV4-1 to TRBJ2-3; the D segment might be TRBD1 or TRBD2, since each matches 5 bases. Sequencing used CD4+ T cells sorted from blood, obtained at week 4, from a patient treated with tofacitinib. This receptor was identified in a human donor with alopecia areata. The encoded CDR3 is CASSQGSGRTLTDTQYF. The DNA sequence reads TGCGCCAGCAGCCAAGGTTCGGGACGCACCCTCACAGATACGCAGTATTTT.